This T cell receptor (beta chain) was recovered during a study of T cell repertoires in cytomegalovirus infection (dated by TCRdb to 2018 to 2020). In terms of the full investigation: The peptide stimulations were aimed at well-studied HLA-B-restricted epitopes as well as recently identified HLA-C-restricted CMV epitopes, whose presentation resists viral immunomodulation. Donor HLA type was relevant to the analysis, because carriage of CMV infection together with the matching HLA type was indicated by public TCR beta signatures.

TCRdb lists the instrument as Illumina HiSeq 1500. The public reads were run again by TCRdb, first through fastp at Q25 and then through MiXCR, and only productive beta chains were kept. One record per CDR3 amino acid sequence lists the most common genes and DNA. The table for this sample lists hundreds of thousands of distinct CDR3 sequences; roughly a third of them were counted only once. The ten largest make up around a sixth of the sample. The study at large found these results: The ex vivo response was dominated by HLA-C-restricted CMV-specific TCR beta clonotypes, which also provided the single most frequent clonotype in two of eight donors. Carriers of CMV infection plus the relevant HLA type were discriminated by the cumulative frequency of public TCR beta family members in the study cohort and in an independent roughly 380-donor cohort.

CDR1 and CDR2 are drawn from the germline V gene: SQVTM, ANQGSEA. CDR3 length: 13 amino acids, cysteine to phenylalanine. Kept here is only the CDR3 DNA, which spans 39 bases and is read in frame from base 1. Trimmed from V: 4 bases; trimmed from J: 2 bases; junction bases lacking a gene match: 1. For this clonotype: It lacks a known antigen. Per-base quality was not reported, and no clone a single base away is much larger than it.

Sample treatment or condition, as interpreted from the label and publication: in vitro stimulation with specific CMV peptide epitopes to enrich CMV-specific T cells. This specimen consisted of cultured PBMCs, obtained from culture after CMV antigen stimulation. Recombination linked TRBV29-1 to TRBJ2-7, with 11 central nucleotides matching TRBD2. The source of this sequence is a human donor in good health (CMV status not recorded). Some clones in this sample may be carry-over from other donors' samples. The nucleotides are TGCAGCGTTGGACTAGCGGGGCCCTACGAGCAGTACTTC. It specifies CSVGLAGPYEQYF.